What follows is one TCR beta chain and its context. The antigen remains unidentified. Deletions cut 5 bases from V and 0 bases from J, with 10 bases between. This CDR3 is built from 14 residues. CDR1 SQVTM and CDR2 ANQGSEA come from the germline V gene. This specimen belongs to a study of beta chain features in type 1 diabetes. The study, taken as a whole, reports: Type 1 diabetes patients had TCRB CDR3s that were shorter (moderately but significantly so) in all four CD4+ subsets.

What was sequenced were expressed TCRB transcripts, since all of the isolated RNA had been reverse transcribed. Repertoires were generated with immunoSEQ multiplex PCR, while TCRdb's copy carries only in-frame clones and drops some. The profile shows 150,000 to 200,000 clones, more than 60% of them singletons. A heparinised blood draw that averaged roughly 110 mL was obtained once from each donor. The sequenced material came from naive CD4+ T cells from blood. The sequence derives from a man aged 30-40 years with type 1 diabetes. The chain carries TRBV29-1 and TRBJ2-2, with D maybe TRBD2 (6 bases). The CDR3 protein is CSVPLAANTGELFF. In DNA, the CDR3 is TGCAGCGTTCCATTAGCGGCGAACACCGGGGAGCTGTTTTTT.